What follows are 15 T cell receptor beta chains derived from one specimen sequenced in a study of blood T cell repertoires in COVID-19. Measured with immunoSEQ multiplex PCR; TCRdb has only the in-frame clones, and not every one. The data contain about 82,000 clones, 75% to 90% of them singletons. The material sequenced was peripheral blood. The origin of the receptors is a woman in her forties with active or convalescent COVID-19.

The V call is TRBV30, the J call TRBJ2-3; a possible D gene is TRBD1 (8 bases). CDR3 size: 13 residues. V lost 8 bases to trimming and J lost 1 base, with 13 bases between them. Germline CDR1 reads GTSNPN; CDR2 reads SVGIG (reference sequence). CDR3 amino acids: CAGGGQGTDTQYF. The CDR3, as DNA: TGTGCCGGGGGGGGACAGGGCACAGATACGCAGTATTTT.

The chain employs TRBV11-2 and TRBJ2-7; tentatively, D is TRBD1 (6 bases). The ends were cut back, 2 bases at V and 6 bases at J, with 14 bases in the middle. The CDR3 covers 14 residues. The germline gives CDR1 SGHAT, CDR2 FQNNGV. In DNA form, the CDR3 reads TGTGCCAGCAGCTTAAACATCCAGGGGCGCGAGCAGTACTTC. Translated, it gives CASSLNIQGREQYF.

This chain joins TRBV6-5 and TRBJ2-1, with D possibly TRBD1 on 5 matching bases. CDR1 MNHEY and CDR2 SVGAGI come from the germline V gene. V was pared by 6 bases and J by 6 bases, with 12 bases between. CDR3 length: 13 residues. The CDR3 DNA sequence: TGTGCCAGCAGCTATGGGGCTTCCAATGAGCAGTTCTTC. The encoded protein is CASSYGASNEQFF.

The chain has TRBV4-1 and TRBJ1-5; D gene uncertain. The CDR3 extends over 15 amino acids. Germline CDR1 and CDR2: MGHRA and YSYEKL. Trimming removed 4 bases from V and 1 base from J, with 11 bases in between. CDR3 sequence (DNA): TGCGCCAGCAGCCCAACCCTGCGAAGCAATCAGCCCCAGCATTTT. Translating it yields CASSPTLRSNQPQHF.

The rearrangement links TRBV28 to TRBJ1-2; 8 bases align to TRBD1. Germline V lookup: CDR1 MDHEN, CDR2 SYDVKM. The J segment lost 1 base and the V segment lost 4 bases, leaving 8 bases of the junction unmatched. This CDR3 has 16 residues. The CDR3 DNA reads TGTGCCAGCAGTTCCATCAGGGGGCCCAATAACTATGGCTACACCTTC. Amino acid sequence: CASSSIRGPNNYGYTF.

This chain joins TRBV10-3 and TRBJ1-4; TRBD1 matches 8 bases. Trimming at V came to 5 bases and at J to 5 bases, leaving 7 bases not matched to a gene. Per the germline V gene, CDR1 is ENHRY and CDR2 is SYGVKD. The CDR3 runs to 15 residues. CDR3 in amino acids: CAISTTGGENEKLFF. The CDR3 DNA sequence: TGTGCCATCAGTACTACAGGGGGTGAAAATGAAAAACTGTTTTTT.

This clone was recorded only once. The V and J genes are TRBV18 and TRBJ2-7, with 7 bases that match TRBD1. This CDR3 comprises 16 residues. V dropped 2 bases and J dropped 7; count of bases not matched to a gene: 14. Germline CDR1 is KGHSH and CDR2 is LQKENI. CDR3 coding DNA: TGTGCCAGCTCACCAAAGGGTAAGGGGGCATCGGGGGAGCAGTACTTC. Translated: CASSPKGKGASGEQYF.

The CDR3 DNA reads TGTGCCAGCAGCTCCGGGGCCAAAAACATTCAGTACTTC. Protein sequence: CASSSGAKNIQYF. The chain combines TRBV5-8 with TRBJ2-4; D call uncertain. CDR3 length equals 13 residues. Germline loops: CDR1 SGHTS, CDR2 YDEGEE. Between the trimmed V and J ends, which lost 3 bases and 1 base, there was a span of 5 bases.

The chain links TRBV19 to TRBJ2-7, with a possible D match to TRBD2 (6 bases). Trimming cost V 4 bases and J 5 bases, with 15 bases left between them. The CDR3 is 14 amino acids. CDR1 and CDR2 from the germline V gene are LNHDA and SQIVND (reference sequence). For the CDR3, the DNA is TGTGCCAGTAGTAGCGGCAGGGCGGGAAACGAGCAGTACTTC. This encodes CASSSGRAGNEQYF.

The chain employs TRBV5-6 and TRBJ2-3; a weak D match, TRBD2 (6 bases). Trimming removed 4 bases at V and 8 bases at J, with 11 bases between. Germline V lookup: CDR1 SGHDT, CDR2 YYEEEE. This CDR3 is built from 12 residues. CDR3 nucleotides: TGTGCCAGCAGCCCCCGGCGGGGTACGCAGTATTTT. It encodes CASSPRRGTQYF.

This rearrangement joins TRBV9 to TRBJ2-7; the D is unclear. Per germline, CDR1 SGDLS and CDR2 YYNGEE. With 0 bases removed from V and 3 bases from J, the gap between germline ends came to 7 bases. The length of the CDR3 is 13 residues. The CDR3 reads CASSVASSYEQYF. The DNA for the CDR3 is TGTGCCAGCAGCGTAGCCTCCAGCTACGAGCAGTACTTC.

This sequence joins TRBV9 and TRBJ2-3, with 8 bases lining up with TRBD1. Germline-derived CDR1 and CDR2 are SGDLS and YYNGEE. The CDR3 covers 18 residues. Trimming cost V 0 bases and J 2 bases; bases outside gene matches: 11. The CDR3 region has the DNA TGTGCCAGCAGCGTAGGGGAACTAAGGACAGGGTTCACAGATACGCAGTATTTT. It specifies CASSVGELRTGFTDTQYF.

This clone was counted a single time. The chain couples TRBV6-5 to TRBJ2-3; maybe TRBD1 (6 bases). Trimming cost V 5 bases and J 1 base, with 10 bases left between them. CDR3 size: 14 residues. CDR1 and CDR2 from the germline V gene are MNHEY and SVGAGI. This chain's CDR3 is CASSRWTGTDTQYF. Here the CDR3 DNA reads TGTGCCAGCAGTCGCTGGACAGGCACAGATACGCAGTATTTT.

The CDR3 DNA reads as TGTGCCAGCAGCTTAGCGTATCTGAACACTGAAGCTTTCTTT. Its translation: CASSLAYLNTEAFF. This chain links TRBV11-2 with TRBJ1-1; no definite D call. The V and J ends lost 1 base and 0 bases respectively, with 6 bases between them. Germline values: CDR1 SGHAT, CDR2 FQNNGV. CDR3 length: 14 residues.

This rearrangement joins TRBV27 to TRBJ2-5; maybe TRBD1 (5 bases). Germline V gene lookup returns CDR1 MNHEY and CDR2 SMNVEV (reference sequence). The CDR3 contains 14 residues. Trimming took 0 bases from V and 5 from J, leaving 10 bases between them. In nucleotides, the CDR3 is TGTGCCAGCAGTTTATCGGGCCCAGGGGAGACCCAGTACTTC. Its translation is CASSLSGPGETQYF.